The 21 T cell receptor beta chains reported below all come from one sample, sequenced in a study of CD8+ T cells in alopecia areata. Once sorted, CD4+ cells from about five patients yielded CD25+CD127- cells. It was cDNA, reverse transcribed from extracted RNA, that served as the sequencing template. Only in-frame clones appear in the TCRdb table, and some are missing; sequencing was by immunoSEQ multiplex PCR. This sample has about 14,000 clones, with about 57% found just once. Sequences were obtained from CD4+ Tregs sorted from blood. These receptors were collected from a human donor with alopecia areata.

The chain carries TRBV7-6 and TRBJ2-3; a weak D match, TRBD2 (6 bases). Trimming took off 5 bases at V and 1 base at J, with 16 bases between the two ends. Per the germline V gene, CDR1 is SGHVS and CDR2 is FNYEAQ. The CDR3 has 16 amino acids. The DNA of the CDR3 is TGTGCCAGCAGCCTTTCCTTTGCGGGGCGCACAGATACGCAGTATTTT. Translation: CASSLSFAGRTDTQYF.

The chain is built from TRBV5-1 and TRBJ1-1; D is uncertain. Per the germline V gene, CDR1 is SGHRS and CDR2 is YFSETQ. This CDR3 comprises 15 residues. The V and J ends lost 1 base and 6 bases respectively, with 16 bases between them. CDR3 residues: CASSLNVMGIAEAFF. The CDR3 nucleotides are TGCGCCAGCAGCTTGAACGTCATGGGAATCGCTGAAGCTTTCTTT.

The rearrangement uses TRBV5-1 and TRBJ2-7; 8 nucleotides align to TRBD2. Looked up from germline, CDR1 is SGHRS and CDR2 is YFSETQ. This CDR3 spans 18 amino acids. V lost 5 bases to trimming and J lost 0 bases; unmatched junction nucleotides: 16. Here the CDR3 reads CASRGGFLTSGSSYEQYF. CDR3 DNA: TGCGCCAGCAGAGGGGGTTTTCTTACTAGCGGAAGCTCCTACGAGCAGTACTTC.

The chain uses TRBV5-6 and TRBJ2-7; 9 nucleotides agree with TRBD1. Trimming cost V 0 bases and J 4 bases; bases outside gene matches: 11. Germline CDR1 is SGHDT and CDR2 is YYEEEE. CDR3 length: 17 amino acids. In DNA form, the CDR3 reads TGTGCCAGCAGCTTGGAGGTGACAGGGGGATCAATTTACGAGCAGTACTTC. Its protein is CASSLEVTGGSIYEQYF.

The gene calls are TRBV6-5 and TRBJ2-7, with 9 nucleotides matching TRBD1. J lost 6 bases, V lost 0 bases, and 9 bases had no gene match. In germline, CDR1 is MNHEY, CDR2 SVGAGI. The CDR3 is 16 residues long. The CDR3 region has the DNA TGTGCCAGCAGTTACTCGTTTCTACAGGGGGCCTCCGAGCAGTACTTC. As protein: CASSYSFLQGASEQYF.

This clone was seen a few times. V is TRBV7-9 and J is TRBJ2-7; possibly TRBD2 for D (6 bases). Germline CDR1 SEHNR, CDR2 FQNEAQ (reference sequence). V lost 5 bases, J lost 3 bases, and 11 bases lay in between. This CDR3 contains 13 residues. CDR3: CASSKWGLYEQYF. CDR3 bases: TGTGCCAGCAGCAAATGGGGACTCTACGAGCAGTACTTC.

This chain links TRBV7-8 with TRBJ1-4, with 7 bases matching TRBD1. V shed 5 bases and J 7 bases; nucleotides not matched to a gene: 10. The CDR3 totals 15 residues. Germline V CDR1 and CDR2: SGHVS, FQNEAQ. The CDR3 protein is CASSQRGPFSEKLFF. DNA of the CDR3: TGTGCCAGCAGCCAGAGGGGGCCGTTCTCTGAAAAACTGTTTTTT.

This clone was counted only a few times. The V call is TRBV5-1, the J call TRBJ2-3, with 8 positions matching TRBD2. Germline loops: CDR1 SGHRS, CDR2 YFSETQ. V was pared by 4 bases and J by 2 bases, with 9 bases of the junction left unmatched. This CDR3 spans 16 amino acids. CDR3 residues: CASSRGAGGATDTQYF. DNA of the CDR3: TGCGCCAGCAGCCGGGGGGCGGGAGGCGCCACAGATACGCAGTATTTT.

The chain uses TRBV5-1 and TRBJ2-1; D gene ambiguous. Trimming stripped 2 bases from V and 0 bases from J, with 9 bases between. CDR1 is SGHRS and CDR2 is YFSETQ in the germline V gene. The CDR3 has 15 amino acids. CDR3 amino acids: CASSFRVSSYNEQFF. The CDR3 nucleotides read TGCGCCAGCAGCTTCCGGGTCAGCTCCTACAATGAGCAGTTCTTC.

This clone showed up just a few times. V is TRBV19 and J is TRBJ1-4, with unresolved D. The CDR3 runs 15 residues. In germline, CDR1 is LNHDA, CDR2 SQIVND (reference sequence). V lost 1 base to trimming and J lost 8 bases, with 14 bases between them. CDR3 sequence (DNA): TGTGCCAGTAGTATAGCATGGACCCATCGCGAAAAACTGTTTTTT. As protein: CASSIAWTHREKLFF.

This clone was counted a few times. The chain carries TRBV5-1 and TRBJ2-1; 8 nucleotides agree with TRBD2. Germline V gene lookup returns CDR1 SGHRS and CDR2 YFSETQ. This CDR3 has 15 amino acids. The junction had 9 bases not matched to a gene; V was cut back by 4 bases and J by 6 bases. The chain's CDR3 is CASSPGLARFNEQFF. CDR3 nucleotides: TGCGCCAGCAGCCCAGGACTAGCTAGGTTCAATGAGCAGTTCTTC.

This clone has just a few counts. The CDR3 bases are TGTGCCAGCAGCGTGGGGACAGGGAGCTCCTACGAGCAGTACTTC. It specifies CASSVGTGSSYEQYF. This chain joins TRBV9 and TRBJ2-7; 9 positions match TRBD1. This CDR3 region has 15 residues. CDR1 SGDLS and CDR2 YYNGEE come from the germline V gene. J gave up 0 bases and V 2 bases, and 3 bases lay outside the gene matches.

The V and J genes are TRBV5-1 and TRBJ2-1, with 12 bases lining up with TRBD2. The CDR3 extends over 15 amino acids. Germline assignment: CDR1 SGHRS and CDR2 YFSETQ. V lost 4 bases to trimming and J lost 6 bases; unmatched junction nucleotides: 5. The CDR3 region has the DNA TGCGCCAGCAGCCTTTCTAGCGGGAGGGCCAATGAGCAGTTCTTC. It is translated as CASSLSSGRANEQFF.

The V and J genes are TRBV5-1 and TRBJ2-6; TRBD1 matches 9 bases. The CDR3 loop spans 20 amino acids. Germline V CDR1 and CDR2: SGHRS, YFSETQ. V shed 0 bases and J 1 base; nucleotides not matched to a gene: 11. The CDR3 sequence is CASSLGTGTGSPSGANVLTF. The CDR3 DNA reads TGCGCCAGCAGCTTGGGGACCGGGACAGGGTCGCCTTCTGGGGCCAACGTCCTGACTTTC.

This chain joins TRBV7-8 and TRBJ2-2, with a possible D match to TRBD2 (6 bases). V was pared by 7 bases and J by 5 bases, with 14 bases between. The CDR3 extends over 14 amino acids. The germline V gene has CDR1 SGHVS and CDR2 FQNEAQ. DNA of the CDR3: TGTGCCAGCACTCTGGCGGGGCGGACCGGGGAGCTGTTTTTT. This encodes CASTLAGRTGELFF.

V gene TRBV28 combines with J gene TRBJ1-1, with D tentatively TRBD1 (6 bases). CDR1 and CDR2 from the germline V gene are MDHEN and SYDVKM. V was shortened by 8 bases and J by 5 bases, with 18 bases between the two germline ends. CDR3 length: 14 residues. In DNA form, the CDR3 reads TGTGCCAGCCGCCACTACGGGGGCGGAACTGAAGCTTTCTTT. Its translation is CASRHYGGGTEAFF.

The chain is built from TRBV27 and TRBJ1-4; TRBD1 aligns across 7 bases. CDR3 length: 17 residues. Germline V gene data show CDR1 as MNHEY and CDR2 as SMNVEV (reference sequence). The trim removed 5 bases at V and 0 bases at J, leaving 9 bases unmatched. Here the CDR3 reads CASSRSGGGSTNEKLFF. The CDR3 region has the DNA TGTGCCAGCAGTCGCTCAGGGGGGGGGTCAACTAATGAAAAACTGTTTTTT. Together with reference TRBV27 and TRBJ1-4, the CDR3 gives the full variable domain: EAQVTQNPRYLITVTGKKLTVTCSQNMNHEYMSWYRQDPGLGLRQIYYSMNVEVTDKGDVPEGYKVSRKEKRNFPLILESPSPNQTSLYFCASSRSGGGSTNEKLFFGSGTQLSVL.

The chain carries TRBV19 and TRBJ1-2; 7 bases fit TRBD1. Germline values: CDR1 LNHDA, CDR2 SQIVND (reference sequence). There are 15 residues in the CDR3. The V segment lost 4 bases and the J segment 7 bases; nucleotides outside the gene matches: 12. CDR3 amino acids: CASSTPTGIQGGYTF. CDR3 sequence (DNA): TGTGCCAGTAGTACACCGACAGGGATTCAGGGTGGCTACACCTTC.

The chain couples TRBV2 to TRBJ1-1, with D possibly matching TRBD1 (5 bases). Germline-derived CDR1 and CDR2 are SNHLY and FYNNEI. V lost 3 bases and J lost 11, with 22 bases in between. The CDR3 has 15 amino acids. This chain's CDR3 is CASSDGGRGPEKAFF. The CDR3 nucleotides read TGTGCCAGCAGTGATGGGGGACGGGGACCAGAGAAGGCTTTCTTT.

V gene TRBV6-6 combines with J gene TRBJ2-7; D perhaps matches TRBD1 (6 bases). CDR1 is MNHNY, CDR2 SVGAGI, per germline (reference sequence). The CDR3 is made up of 15 amino acids. Trimming stripped 2 bases from V and 6 bases from J, with 17 bases between. The CDR3 is CASSYRQDHGREQYF. The CDR3 DNA reads as TGTGCCAGCAGTTACCGACAGGACCATGGGCGCGAGCAGTACTTC.

Note on this clone: The junction departs from the called germline gene at one end, perhaps through a read error. The chain carries TRBV6-6 and TRBJ2-7; TRBD1 aligns across 7 bases. The CDR3 is 14 residues long. Germline CDR1 reads MNHNY; CDR2 reads SVGAGI (reference sequence). The CDR3 loop is CASSRDRDTLLIHF. The CDR3 bases are TGTGCCAGCAGTAGAGACAGGGACACCCTATTAATCCACTTC.